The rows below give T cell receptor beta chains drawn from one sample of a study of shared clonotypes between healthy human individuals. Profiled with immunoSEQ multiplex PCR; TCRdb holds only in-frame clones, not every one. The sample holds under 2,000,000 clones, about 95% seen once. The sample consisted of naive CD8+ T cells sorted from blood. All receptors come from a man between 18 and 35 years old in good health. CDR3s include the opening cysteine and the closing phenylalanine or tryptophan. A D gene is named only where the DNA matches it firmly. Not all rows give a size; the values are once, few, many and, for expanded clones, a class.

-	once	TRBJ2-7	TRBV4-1	CASSQVRAVGDYEQYF	TGCGCCAGCAGCCAAGTGCGGGCGGTTGGGGACTACGAGCAGTACTTC
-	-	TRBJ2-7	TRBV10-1	CASSESQGSYEQYF	TGCGCCAGCAGTGAGTCCCAGGGATCCTACGAGCAGTACTTC
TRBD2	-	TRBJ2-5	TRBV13	CASSFSTSGTQETQYF	TGTGCCAGCAGCTTTTCGACTAGCGGGACGCAAGAGACCCAGTACTTC
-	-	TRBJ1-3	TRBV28	CASSPQFDSNSGNTIYF	TGTGCCAGCAGTCCTCAATTCGACAGCAACTCTGGAAACACCATATATTTT
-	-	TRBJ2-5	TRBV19	CASSGTLETQYF	TGTGCCAGTAGTGGGACATTAGAGACCCAGTACTTC
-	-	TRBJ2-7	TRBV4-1	CASSQDSSSYEQYF	TGCGCCAGCAGCCAAGACTCCAGTTCCTACGAGCAGTACTTC
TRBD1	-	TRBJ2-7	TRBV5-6	CASSLDRGNEQYF	TGTGCCAGCAGCTTGGACAGGGGGAACGAGCAGTACTTC
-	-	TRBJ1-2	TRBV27	CASTTLSGSYGYTF	TGTGCCAGCACCACTTTGTCTGGGTCTTATGGCTACACCTTC
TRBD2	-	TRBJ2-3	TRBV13	CASSLDLAGPYTDTQYF	TGTGCCAGCAGCTTAGACCTAGCGGGGCCTTACACAGATACGCAGTATTTT
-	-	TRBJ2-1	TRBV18	CASSGDSSYNEQFF	TGTGCCAGCTCAGGCGACAGCTCCTACAATGAGCAGTTCTTC
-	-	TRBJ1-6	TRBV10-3	CAISDPLNGAGNSPLHF	TGTGCCATCAGTGACCCGTTAAACGGGGCGGGTAATTCACCCCTCCACTTT
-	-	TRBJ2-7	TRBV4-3	CASSPNTGRAYEQYF	TGCGCCAGCAGCCCGAACACAGGGCGCGCCTACGAGCAGTACTTC
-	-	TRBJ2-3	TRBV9	CASSSGTSTDTQYF	TGTGCCAGCAGCTCCGGGACTAGCACAGATACGCAGTATTTT
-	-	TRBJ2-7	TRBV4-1	CASSQAGLLSYEQYF	TGCGCCAGCAGCCAAGCGGGATTACTCTCCTACGAGCAGTACTTC
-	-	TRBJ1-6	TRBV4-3	CASSQGDTDSPLHF	TGCGCCAGCAGCCAAGGAGACACGGATTCACCCCTCCACTTT
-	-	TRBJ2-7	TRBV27	CASSWRSSYEQYF	TGTGCCAGCAGTTGGCGGTCCTCCTACGAGCAGTACTTC
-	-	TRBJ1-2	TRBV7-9	CASSFDETPNYGYTF	TGTGCCAGCAGCTTCGATGAGACTCCTAACTATGGCTACACCTTC
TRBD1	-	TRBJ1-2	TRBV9	CASSATGGGIFNYGYTF	TGTGCCAGCAGCGCCACAGGGGGCGGTATTTTTAACTATGGCTACACCTTC
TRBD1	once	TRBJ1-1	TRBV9	CASSVDRADTEAFF	TGTGCCAGCAGCGTGGACAGGGCTGACACTGAAGCTTTCTTT
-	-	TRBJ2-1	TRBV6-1	CASSEAVGGEIDEQFF	TGTGCCAGCAGTGAAGCGGTGGGCGGGGAGATCGATGAGCAGTTCTTC
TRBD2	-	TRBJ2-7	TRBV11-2	CASSLAGGGEQYF	TGTGCCAGCAGCTTAGCCGGCGGGGGGGAGCAGTACTTC
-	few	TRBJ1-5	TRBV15	CATSVTGQPQHF	TGTGCCACCAGCGTCACAGGGCAGCCCCAGCATTTT
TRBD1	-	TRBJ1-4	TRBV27	CATQGAGEKLFF	TGTGCCACCCAGGGGGCAGGGGAAAAACTGTTTTTT
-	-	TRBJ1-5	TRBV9	CASSVGGVQPQHF	TGTGCCAGCAGCGTAGGAGGCGTCCAGCCCCAGCATTTT
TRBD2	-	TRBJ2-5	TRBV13	CASSLGGLVQETQYF	TGTGCCAGCAGCTTAGGGGGACTAGTCCAAGAGACCCAGTACTTC
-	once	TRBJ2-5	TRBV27	CASSPVLYGETQYF	TGTGCCAGCAGCCCCGTCCTATATGGGGAGACCCAGTACTTC
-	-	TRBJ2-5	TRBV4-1	CASSQDWDGEETQYF	TGCGCCAGCAGCCAAGATTGGGACGGGGAAGAGACCCAGTACTTC
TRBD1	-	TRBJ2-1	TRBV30	CAWSVGTDYNEQFF	TGTGCCTGGAGTGTGGGGACAGACTACAATGAGCAGTTCTTC
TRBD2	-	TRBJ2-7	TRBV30	CAWSAQRGSEQYF	TGTGCCTGGAGTGCGCAGCGGGGGAGTGAGCAGTACTTC
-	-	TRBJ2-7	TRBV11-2	CASSLARGGFHEQYF	TGTGCCAGCAGCTTAGCCAGGGGTGGTTTCCACGAGCAGTACTTC
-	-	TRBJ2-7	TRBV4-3	CASSQDFSGFWEQYF	TGCGCCAGCAGCCAAGATTTTTCCGGGTTTTGGGAGCAGTACTTC
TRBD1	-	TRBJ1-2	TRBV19	CATYGQGARYGYTF	TGTGCCACCTACGGACAGGGGGCGAGATATGGCTACACCTTC
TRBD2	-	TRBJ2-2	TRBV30	CAWSVSASGTNTGELFF	TGTGCCTGGAGTGTATCCGCTAGCGGAACGAACACCGGGGAGCTGTTTTTT
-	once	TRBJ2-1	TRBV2	CASSDEESPYNEQFF	TGTGCCAGCAGTGACGAGGAGTCGCCCTACAATGAGCAGTTCTTC
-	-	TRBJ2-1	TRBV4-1	CASSPLGRGAYNEQFF	TGCGCCAGCAGCCCCCTCGGACGGGGAGCCTACAATGAGCAGTTCTTC
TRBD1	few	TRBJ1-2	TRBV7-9	CATNVPQGAIYGYTF	TGTGCCACCAACGTACCTCAGGGGGCAATCTATGGCTACACCTTC
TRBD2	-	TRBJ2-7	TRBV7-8	CASSLVLAVYEQYF	TGTGCCAGCAGCTTAGTCCTAGCGGTCTACGAGCAGTACTTC
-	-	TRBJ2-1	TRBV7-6	CASSLENEQFF	TGTGCCAGCAGCCTCGAAAATGAGCAGTTCTTC
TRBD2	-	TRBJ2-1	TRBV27	CASSLFNIAGPADEQFF	TGTGCCAGCAGTTTATTTAATATAGCGGGACCGGCGGATGAGCAGTTCTTC
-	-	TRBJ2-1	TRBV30	CAWTPYNEQFF	TGTGCCTGGACCCCCTACAATGAGCAGTTCTTC
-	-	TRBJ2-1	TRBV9	CASSVGLSYNEQFF	TGTGCCAGCAGCGTAGGCCTGTCTTACAATGAGCAGTTCTTC
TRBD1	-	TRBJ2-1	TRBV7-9	CASSLGQGVYNEQFF	TGTGCCAGCAGCTTAGGACAGGGGGTCTACAATGAGCAGTTCTTC
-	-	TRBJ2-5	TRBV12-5	CASDPPGSQETQYF	TGTGCTAGTGATCCCCCGGGGTCCCAAGAGACCCAGTACTTC
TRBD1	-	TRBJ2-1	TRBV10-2	CASSDEGAIYNEQFF	TGCGCCAGCAGTGATGAGGGGGCTATATACAATGAGCAGTTCTTC
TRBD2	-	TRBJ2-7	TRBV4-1	CASSQESLAGGPAYEQYF	TGCGCCAGCAGCCAAGAGAGCCTAGCGGGAGGGCCCGCCTACGAGCAGTACTTC
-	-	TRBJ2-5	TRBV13	CASSFRDERETQYF	TGTGCCAGCAGCTTCCGGGACGAAAGGGAGACCCAGTACTTC
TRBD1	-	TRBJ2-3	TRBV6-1	CASSETGTGGNTQYF	TGTGCCAGCAGTGAAACAGGGACAGGGGGAAATACGCAGTATTTT
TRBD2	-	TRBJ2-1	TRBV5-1	CASSLNSGRPSNEQFF	TGCGCCAGCAGCTTGAACAGCGGGAGGCCCTCCAATGAGCAGTTCTTC
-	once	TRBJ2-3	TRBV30	CAWEEGDTQYF	TGTGCCTGGGAGGAGGGGGATACGCAGTATTTT
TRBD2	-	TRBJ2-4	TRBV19	CGTSGRSKNIQYF	TGTGGCACTAGCGGGAGGTCCAAAAACATTCAGTACTTC
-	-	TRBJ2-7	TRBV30	CAWSGTGVDEQYF	TGTGCCTGGAGTGGTACGGGTGTGGACGAGCAGTACTTC
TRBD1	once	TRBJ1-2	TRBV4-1	CASSQERQGNGYTF	TGCGCCAGCAGCCAAGAAAGACAGGGAAATGGCTACACCTTC
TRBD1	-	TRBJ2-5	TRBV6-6	CASSSQGAETRYF	TGTGCCAGCAGTTCACAGGGGGCTGAGACCCGGTACTTC
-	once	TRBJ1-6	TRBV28	CASRLGLGLSPLHF	TGTGCCAGTCGCCTTGGACTCGGCTTGTCACCCCTCCACTTT
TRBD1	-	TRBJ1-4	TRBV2	CASNQGVGNPATNEKLFF	TGTGCCAGCAACCAGGGGGTGGGGAACCCTGCAACTAATGAAAAACTGTTTTTT
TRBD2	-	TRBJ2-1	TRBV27	CASSFASGENEQFF	TGTGCCAGCAGTTTTGCTAGCGGGGAAAATGAGCAGTTCTTC
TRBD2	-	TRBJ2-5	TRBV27	CASSLSAGLAGDGETQYF	TGTGCCAGCAGTTTATCGGCTGGACTAGCGGGGGACGGAGAGACCCAGTACTTC
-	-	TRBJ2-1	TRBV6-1	CASSVNSPYYNEQFF	TGTGCCAGCAGTGTTAACAGTCCCTACTACAATGAGCAGTTCTTC
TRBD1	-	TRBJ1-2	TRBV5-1	CASSPVDRYDGYTF	TGCGCCAGCAGCCCCGTGGACAGGTATGATGGCTACACCTTC
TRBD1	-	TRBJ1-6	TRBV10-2	CASSEGETGVSSPLHF	TGCGCCAGCAGTGAAGGGGAGACAGGGGTGAGTTCACCCCTCCACTTT